The 17 T cell receptor beta chains reported below all come from one sample, sequenced in a study of cytomegalovirus exposure and HLA in healthy donors (dated by TCRdb to between 2016 and 2019). The library was obtained by the immunoSEQ multiplex PCR assay. A mixture of 60 forward primers for TCR Vbeta segments and 13 reverse primers for TCR Jbeta segments was used in the multiplex PCR. TCRdb re-hosts the immuneACCESS table, in-frame sequences only. Its copies lack some clones; in the studies checked, an unresolved V gene accounts for under half of them, and the cause for the rest is not known. The sample table lists 310,000 or so clones, over 85% of them with a count of one. Jointly, the top ten make up about 2% of the sample. Sequencing was performed on PBMCs. The receptor set was obtained from a woman under 30 in good health and CMV-seronegative.

V is TRBV2 and J is TRBJ2-5; TRBD1 agrees at 9 bases. Germline-derived CDR1 and CDR2 are SNHLY and FYNNEI. The ends lost 5 bases at V and 5 bases at J; junction bases unmatched: 9. The CDR3 loop spans 15 amino acids. The CDR3 bases are TGTGCCAGCAGTCCGGGAAGACAGGGGGTGGAGACCCAGTACTTC. Protein: CASSPGRQGVETQYF.

V gene TRBV27 combines with J gene TRBJ1-2; TRBD1 is a possible D gene (5 bases). CDR1 is MNHEY, CDR2 SMNVEV, per germline (reference sequence). V lost 2 bases, J lost 4 bases, and 8 bases lay in between. The CDR3 extends over 13 amino acids. CDR3 in amino acids: CASSLTGIYGYTF. CDR3 nucleotides: TGTGCCAGCAGTTTAACAGGAATCTATGGCTACACCTTC.

This clone has just one count. This chain uses TRBV2 with TRBJ2-2; 8 bases are shared with TRBD2. There are 17 residues in the CDR3. The germline gives CDR1 SNHLY, CDR2 FYNNEI. The V gene end was trimmed by 7 bases and the J gene end by 7 bases; junction bases not matched to a gene: 17. The CDR3: CASTRLAFGAGGGELFF. The CDR3 DNA follows: TGTGCCAGCACCAGACTAGCGTTTGGGGCCGGGGGCGGGGAGCTGTTTTTT.

The rearrangement joins TRBV2 to TRBJ2-1; a weak D match, TRBD1 (5 bases). Trimming left V 0 bases short and J 6 bases short, with 15 bases between. CDR3 length: 16 amino acids. Per germline, CDR1 SNHLY and CDR2 FYNNEI. The CDR3 DNA reads TGTGCCAGCAGTGAAGCTCCCAGGGTATCCAGCAATGAGCAGTTCTTC. This encodes CASSEAPRVSSNEQFF.

The rearrangement links TRBV2 to TRBJ2-1, with 9 bases lining up with TRBD2. Germline values: CDR1 SNHLY, CDR2 FYNNEI. The CDR3 length is 15 residues. V shed 3 bases and J 3 bases; nucleotides not matched to a gene: 3. The CDR3 bases are TGTGCCAGCAGTGAGCAACTAGCGGGCTACAATGAGCAGTTCTTC. This encodes CASSEQLAGYNEQFF. The entire variable domain, with the rest obtained from reference TRBV2 and TRBJ2-1, is as follows: EPEVTQTPSHQVTQMGQEVILRCVPISNHLYFYWYRQILGQKVEFLVSFYNNEISEKSEIFDDQFSVERPDGSNFTLKIRSTKLEDSAMYFCASSEQLAGYNEQFFGPGTRLTVL.

The gene calls are TRBV4-2 and TRBJ1-1, with 7 bases fitting TRBD1. Germline assignment: CDR1 LGHNA and CDR2 YNFKEQ. With V trimmed by 3 bases and J by 2 bases, 3 bases remained unmatched. This CDR3 is 14 amino acids long. CDR3 protein: CASSQTGLNTEAFF. As DNA, the CDR3 is TGTGCCAGCAGCCAGACAGGGCTCAACACTGAAGCTTTCTTT.

This clone was detected only once. The rearrangement links TRBV9 to TRBJ2-5, with TRBD2 as a possible D gene (5 bases). This CDR3 is built from 14 residues. Germline V gene sequence: CDR1 SGDLS, CDR2 YYNGEE. The germline V and J ends were trimmed by 2 bases and 0 bases, with 8 bases remaining between them. In DNA form, the CDR3 reads TGTGCCAGCAGCGTTGGCGGGTACCAAGAGACCCAGTACTTC. It is translated as CASSVGGYQETQYF.

The genes are TRBV27 and TRBJ1-1; 10 bases line up with TRBD1. The CDR3 contains 18 residues. The V segment lost 3 bases and the J segment 0 bases; nucleotides outside the gene matches: 10. Germline loops: CDR1 MNHEY, CDR2 SMNVEV (reference sequence). The CDR3 region has the DNA TGTGCCAGCAGTTTCCGCCGGGACAGGGGAGAGATGAACACTGAAGCTTTCTTT. It yields the protein CASSFRRDRGEMNTEAFF.

This clone occurred a few times. V is TRBV5-4 and J is TRBJ2-7; 9 positions match TRBD1. The V gene's germline CDR1 is SGHNT and CDR2 YYREEE (reference sequence). Unmatched junction bases numbered 11, after V lost 4 bases and J lost 0 bases. This CDR3 region has 17 residues. The DNA for the CDR3 is TGTGCCAGCAGCCGACCCACAGGGGGCCCCAGCTCCTACGAGCAGTACTTC. Translated, it gives CASSRPTGGPSSYEQYF.

The chain links TRBV5-1 to TRBJ2-5; possibly TRBD2 for D (6 bases). V was shortened by 2 bases and J by 5 bases, with 10 bases between the two germline ends. The CDR3 has 13 residues. From germline, CDR1 is SGHRS and CDR2 YFSETQ. CDR3 region: CASSFGSRETQYF. The CDR3 nucleotides are TGCGCCAGCAGCTTCGGGAGTCGGGAGACCCAGTACTTC.

J is TRBJ2-3 and V is TRBV13; D perhaps matches TRBD2 (5 bases). CDR1 is PRHDT, CDR2 FYEKMQ, per germline (reference sequence). Trimming removed 6 bases from V and 4 bases from J, with 8 bases in between. There are 12 residues in the CDR3. The CDR3 DNA sequence: TGTGCCAGCAGGCAGAGGGCAGATACGCAGTATTTT. Translating gives CASRQRADTQYF.

The J gene is TRBJ2-7, the V gene TRBV27; the D gene is possibly TRBD1 (5 bases). The CDR3 length is 15 residues. The V and J ends lost 5 bases and 2 bases respectively, with 16 bases between them. Per germline, CDR1 MNHEY and CDR2 SMNVEV (reference sequence). Written as DNA, the CDR3 is TGTGCCAGCAGTCCCAAGGGGTCTGGGGCCTACGAGCAGTACTTC. Translating gives CASSPKGSGAYEQYF.

V usage is TRBV10-3 and J usage is TRBJ2-7; 9 bases line up with TRBD1. The V gene end was trimmed by 10 bases and the J gene end by 0 bases; junction bases not matched to a gene: 10. The CDR3 is 15 residues long. The germline V gene has CDR1 ENHRY and CDR2 SYGVKD. In DNA form, the CDR3 reads TGTGCCACCGAACCCCGACAGGGGGACTCCTACGAGCAGTACTTC. This translates into CATEPRQGDSYEQYF.

V is TRBV18 and J is TRBJ1-4, with D tentatively TRBD1 (5 bases). The CDR3 consists of 13 residues. The germline V gene encodes CDR1 KGHSH and CDR2 LQKENI. V dropped 9 bases and J dropped 4 bases, with 12 bases sitting between them. The CDR3 region has the DNA TGTGCCAGTCACCGGGGGAATAATGAAAAACTGTTTTTT. Translation gives CASHRGNNEKLFF.

V is TRBV5-1 and J is TRBJ2-7, with a weak D call TRBD2 (5 bases). The CDR3 has 14 residues. Germline V gene lookup returns CDR1 SGHRS and CDR2 YFSETQ. V was cut by 2 bases and J by 3 bases, with 12 bases left in between. CDR3 in DNA: TGCGCCAGCAGCTTCTCTAGCTCCAGCTACGAGCAGTACTTC. Its protein is CASSFSSSSYEQYF.

The chain links TRBV6-5 to TRBJ1-1, with 7 bases fitting TRBD1. The germline gives CDR1 MNHEY, CDR2 SVGAGI. This CDR3 region has 14 residues. J gave up 3 bases and V 2 bases, and 3 bases lay outside the gene matches. CDR3: CASSYRGRDTEAFF. CDR3 coding DNA: TGTGCCAGCAGTTACAGGGGGCGGGACACTGAAGCTTTCTTT.

The rearrangement uses TRBV5-6 and TRBJ2-7; 7 bases map to TRBD2. The CDR3 length is 12 residues. Germline-derived CDR1 and CDR2 are SGHDT and YYEEEE. The J segment lost 5 bases and the V segment lost 5 bases, leaving 4 bases of the junction unmatched. CDR3 nucleotides: TGTGCCAGCAGGGACGGGGGGAACGAGCAGTACTTC. Translation gives CASRDGGNEQYF.